These T cell receptor beta chains were read from a single sample in a study of cytomegalovirus exposure and HLA in healthy donors. TCRdb's table, derived via immunoSEQ multiplex PCR, lists solely in-frame clones and lacks some. The sample has about 150,000 clones; 65% to 80% are singletons. Sequenced input: PBMCs. The receptors stem from a man aged 18 to 30 in good health and CMV-seronegative. The CDR3 runs from the conserved cysteine through the conserved F or W. The D gene is left open where the match is weak. The size entry is marked missing in some rows and otherwise reads once, few, many or a size class.

D gene: TRBD1; V gene: TRBV5-1; J gene: TRBJ1-6; clone size: .; CDR3 protein: CASSPDRGTTYNSPLHF; CDR3 DNA: TGCGCCAGCAGCCCCGACAGGGGTACGACCTATAATTCACCCCTCCACTTT
D gene: .; V gene: TRBV4-2; J gene: TRBJ2-3; clone size: once; CDR3 protein: CASSLDGGRTDTQYF; CDR3 DNA: TGTGCCAGCAGCCTCGATGGGGGCCGCACAGATACGCAGTATTTT
D gene: TRBD2; V gene: TRBV29-1; J gene: TRBJ2-5; clone size: .; CDR3 protein: CSVEDRGLAALETQYF; CDR3 DNA: TGCAGCGTTGAAGATCGGGGACTAGCCGCCTTAGAGACCCAGTACTTC
D gene: TRBD2; V gene: TRBV7-2; J gene: TRBJ2-7; clone size: few; CDR3 protein: CASSLVRLADSHEQYF; CDR3 DNA: TGTGCCAGCAGCTTAGTTAGGCTAGCGGATTCCCACGAGCAGTACTTC
D gene: .; V gene: TRBV19; J gene: TRBJ1-2; clone size: few; CDR3 protein: CASSISRSDYGYTF; CDR3 DNA: TGTGCCAGTAGTATAAGCCGCAGCGATTATGGCTACACCTTC
D gene: TRBD1; V gene: TRBV5-1; J gene: TRBJ1-2; clone size: few; CDR3 protein: CASSLQGTGTSVARGYTF; CDR3 DNA: TGCGCCAGCAGCTTGCAAGGGACAGGGACCTCAGTCGCGCGGGGCTACACCTTC
D gene: .; V gene: TRBV18; J gene: TRBJ1-1; clone size: .; CDR3 protein: CASSPNRQSAFF; CDR3 DNA: TGTGCCAGCTCACCAAATAGACAGTCAGCTTTCTTT
D gene: TRBD2; V gene: TRBV5-1; J gene: TRBJ2-3; clone size: .; CDR3 protein: CASSLGVAGGDTQYF; CDR3 DNA: TGCGCCAGCAGCTTGGGGGTAGCGGGGGGAGATACGCAGTATTTT
D gene: TRBD2; V gene: TRBV11-2; J gene: TRBJ2-7; clone size: .; CDR3 protein: CASSFYSGEGSYEQYF; CDR3 DNA: TGTGCCAGCAGCTTCTATAGCGGGGAGGGATCCTACGAGCAGTACTTC
D gene: TRBD1; V gene: TRBV6-1; J gene: TRBJ1-2; clone size: .; CDR3 protein: CASSEGTGGEGYTF; CDR3 DNA: TGTGCCAGCAGTGAGGGCACAGGGGGCGAAGGCTACACCTTC
D gene: .; V gene: TRBV6-1; J gene: TRBJ2-3; clone size: once; CDR3 protein: CASSEVIRGYLSPDTQYF; CDR3 DNA: TGTGCCAGCAGTGAAGTTATCAGGGGTTATCTTTCGCCAGATACGCAGTATTTT
D gene: .; V gene: TRBV2; J gene: TRBJ2-3; clone size: .; CDR3 protein: CASEEVTGPDSTDTQYF; CDR3 DNA: TGTGCCAGCGAGGAAGTAACAGGTCCCGACAGCACAGATACGCAGTATTTT
D gene: TRBD1; V gene: TRBV5-1; J gene: TRBJ2-3; clone size: .; CDR3 protein: CASRETGGSTDTQYF; CDR3 DNA: TGCGCCAGCAGGGAGACAGGGGGGAGCACAGATACGCAGTATTTT
D gene: .; V gene: TRBV5-1; J gene: TRBJ2-5; clone size: few; CDR3 protein: CASSLSGQETQYF; CDR3 DNA: TGCGCCAGCAGCTTGAGCGGGCAAGAGACCCAGTACTTC
D gene: .; V gene: TRBV5-1; J gene: TRBJ1-1; clone size: .; CDR3 protein: CASSLLQETEAFF; CDR3 DNA: TGCGCCAGCAGCCTACTACAGGAAACTGAAGCTTTCTTT
D gene: TRBD1; V gene: TRBV30; J gene: TRBJ1-1; clone size: few; CDR3 protein: CAWGTGANTEAFF; CDR3 DNA: TGTGCCTGGGGGACAGGGGCCAACACTGAAGCTTTCTTT
D gene: .; V gene: TRBV27; J gene: TRBJ2-2; clone size: .; CDR3 protein: CASSPPFGTNTGELFF; CDR3 DNA: TGTGCCAGCAGTCCCCCTTTTGGGACTAACACCGGGGAGCTGTTTTTT
D gene: .; V gene: TRBV2; J gene: TRBJ2-7; clone size: .; CDR3 protein: CASGSRSPSYEQYF; CDR3 DNA: TGTGCCAGCGGTTCTCGGTCACCCTCCTACGAGCAGTACTTC
D gene: TRBD2; V gene: TRBV7-9; J gene: TRBJ2-3; clone size: .; CDR3 protein: CASSMGLAATDTQYF; CDR3 DNA: TGTGCCAGCAGCATGGGACTAGCGGCCACAGATACGCAGTATTTT
D gene: .; V gene: TRBV11-2; J gene: TRBJ1-2; clone size: few; CDR3 protein: CASSLLAGNGGYTF; CDR3 DNA: TGTGCCAGCAGCTTATTGGCCGGGAATGGTGGCTACACCTTC
D gene: TRBD1; V gene: TRBV7-3; J gene: TRBJ1-3; clone size: .; CDR3 protein: CASSSRQGATIYF; CDR3 DNA: TGTGCCAGCAGCTCGAGACAGGGGGCCACCATATATTTT
D gene: TRBD1; V gene: TRBV27; J gene: TRBJ1-5; clone size: .; CDR3 protein: CASSLKWPGQGSWRVTQPQHF; CDR3 DNA: TGTGCCAGCAGTTTAAAATGGCCGGGACAGGGTTCGTGGAGGGTCACTCAGCCCCAGCATTTT
D gene: TRBD1; V gene: TRBV11-2; J gene: TRBJ1-2; clone size: .; CDR3 protein: CASSSNVLQGGNTYGYTF; CDR3 DNA: TGTGCCAGCAGCTCAAACGTCCTACAGGGGGGGAACACCTATGGCTACACCTTC
D gene: .; V gene: TRBV7-2; J gene: TRBJ2-3; clone size: .; CDR3 protein: CASSPGSGRSPDTQYF; CDR3 DNA: TGTGCCAGCAGCCCCGGTTCAGGGAGGAGTCCAGATACGCAGTATTTT
D gene: TRBD1; V gene: TRBV18; J gene: TRBJ2-3; clone size: once; CDR3 protein: CASSPLRDRSTDTQYF; CDR3 DNA: TGTGCCAGCTCACCATTGAGGGACAGGAGCACAGATACGCAGTATTTT
D gene: .; V gene: TRBV6-6; J gene: TRBJ1-2; clone size: .; CDR3 protein: CASSSGFYGYTF; CDR3 DNA: TGTGCCAGCAGCTCGGGATTCTATGGCTACACCTTC
D gene: TRBD2; V gene: TRBV15; J gene: TRBJ2-2; clone size: .; CDR3 protein: CATSRTLRGGPNTGELFF; CDR3 DNA: TGTGCCACCAGCAGGACCCTTCGCGGGGGGCCTAACACCGGGGAGCTGTTTTTT
D gene: .; V gene: TRBV29-1; J gene: TRBJ2-3; clone size: .; CDR3 protein: CSVLDTTSTDTQYF; CDR3 DNA: TGCAGCGTGCTGGACACTACTAGCACAGATACGCAGTATTTT
D gene: .; V gene: TRBV7-9; J gene: TRBJ2-6; clone size: .; CDR3 protein: CASSPTTGGETGANVLTF; CDR3 DNA: TGTGCCAGCAGCCCGACCACAGGGGGGGAAACTGGGGCCAACGTCCTGACTTTC
D gene: TRBD2; V gene: TRBV2; J gene: TRBJ2-5; clone size: .; CDR3 protein: CASSEVGLAGGRTGTQYF; CDR3 DNA: TGTGCCAGCAGTGAAGTCGGACTAGCGGGGGGTCGGACTGGGACCCAGTACTTC
D gene: .; V gene: TRBV4-1; J gene: TRBJ1-5; clone size: .; CDR3 protein: CASSQMRGSNQPQHF; CDR3 DNA: TGCGCCAGCAGCCAAATGCGCGGAAGCAATCAGCCCCAGCATTTT
D gene: .; V gene: TRBV10-3; J gene: TRBJ1-2; clone size: .; CDR3 protein: CAISDLTGPSNYGYTF; CDR3 DNA: TGTGCCATCAGTGATCTCACAGGGCCTTCGAACTATGGCTACACCTTC
D gene: TRBD1; V gene: TRBV5-8; J gene: TRBJ1-4; clone size: .; CDR3 protein: CASSLSGTGGEKLFF; CDR3 DNA: TGTGCCAGCAGCTTGAGTGGAACAGGGGGAGAAAAACTGTTTTTT